This T cell receptor (beta chain) stems from a study of regulatory and conventional T cells in RAG deficiency (dated 2017 in TCRdb). About the investigation overall: To compare the diversity and composition of the repertoires of Treg, conventional CD4+ and CD8+ T cells between RAG-deficient patients and healthy controls, the study applied high-throughput TCR beta sequencing.

From the cysteine through the phenylalanine, the CDR3 covers 15 amino acids. CDR3 DNA is the only sequence kept; it has 45 bases, read in frame from the first base. According to the germline V gene, CDR1 reads SGHAT and CDR2 reads FQNNGV. V ends up 3 bases short and J 0 bases short, with an unmatched junction base count of 4. Results the study describes overall, beyond this receptor: Compared with controls, Omenn syndrome and CID/AS patients had approximately 95-fold fewer unique TCR beta sequences in Treg cells, whereas the reduction in the other subsets was around 10-fold. Compared with control T-cell subpopulations, the RAG-deficient patients had markedly lower Shannon entropy and higher Simpson indices. The CD25-high CD127-low cells sorted from Omenn syndrome patients may be peripherally activated cells rather than true Treg cells. All patient T-cell subsets had shorter CDR3 lengths; Omenn syndrome patients showed >80% Treg-Tconv repertoire overlap at nucleotide and amino acid level. Some T-cell subset analyses were not done for some subjects.

The library was prepared using the immunoSEQ multiplex PCR assay. Rearranged TCR beta chain products were amplified from the genomic DNA of sorted T-cell subsets and were then sequenced. The original methods were these. Repertoire diversity of productive TCR beta rearrangements was quantified using Shannon entropy and Simpson indices. Clonal expansion was assessed by the summed frequency of the 100 most abundant productive TCR beta clonotypes among total reads. A self-reactivity index based on amino acid usage at CDR3beta positions 6 and 7 was applied to the TRB repertoires. Two-way ANOVA was used for repertoire analyses, and Student t or Mann-Whitney tests were used for flow cytometric analyses. TCRdb took this table from immuneACCESS and kept in-frame rearrangements with V and J called. Such tables lack part of the clones; where checked against another copy, unresolved V genes explain under half of the gap, and the rest is unexplained. V and J calls and clone size follow that table, whereas D and trimming were derived from the DNA. The sample has tens of thousands of clones on record, about 91% of them singletons. Jointly, the top ten make up roughly 13% of the sample.

Several healthy control donors served as the comparison group for repertoire analyses. Before genomic DNA extraction, CD8+ T cells lacking CD4 were purified from blood. Details on this clone: It lacks a known antigen. No base quality information exists; no much larger clone differs at one position.

These data were likewise used in another study, on regulatory T cells. Per that second paper: In the multiplex PCR, 52 forward TRBV primers and 13 reverse TRBJ primers were used, and assay-based and computational corrections were applied for amplification bias. Repertoires from patients had restricted unique TRB V-J pairs and skewed V and J gene usage, with the strongest effect in regulatory T cells. T-cell receptor beta repertoires of sorted regulatory, conventional CD4+ and CD8+ T cells were compared between CD3G-deficient patients and healthy controls. Peripheral blood mononuclear cells were isolated by Ficoll density separation. CD3+ CD8+ CD4- T cells were isolated on a FACSAria cell sorter. Within the immunoSEQ assay, multiplex PCR amplified rearranged TRB loci from genomic DNA. TRB amplicons were sequenced on an Illumina HiSeq platform. Custom algorithms error-filtered the raw sequences and aligned them to reference gene sequences, after which the immunoSEQ online tools were used for analysis. Productive and nonproductive TRB rearrangement frequencies were evaluated among both unique and total sequences. For group comparisons, t tests, Mann-Whitney tests or two-way ANOVA were performed in Prism software.

The sample consisted of CD8+ T cells sorted from blood. The receptor was isolated from a human donor in good health. The chain is assembled from TRBV11-2 and TRBJ2-7, with 8 middle bases fitting TRBD1. The DNA sequence is TGTGCCAGCAGCTTTGACAGGGGAAGCTCCTACGAGCAGTACTTC. Its translation is CASSFDRGSSYEQYF.